The next 19 T cell receptor beta chains were all read from a single sample in a study of vaccination and CD4 T cells after COVID-19. Their target antigens are unknown. Oncomine TCR Beta short-read sequencing was applied to DNA from cultured CD4+ T cells. TCRdb analysed the PCR reads with MiXCR anew, one entry per CDR3 protein. The top ten hold just under 30% of the sample, which has tens of thousands of distinct CDR3 sequences, approximately 38% seen once. Indicated time point: late sampling 161 to 241 days after vaccination in a few convalescent patients. Treatment reported: roughly 10-day PBMC culture with coronavirus spike peptide pools or control peptides (ViraFEST assay). Sequencing used CD4+ T cells from blood, cultured in vitro, obtained about 7 months after SARS-CoV-2 vaccination. These TCRs come from a human donor who had recovered from COVID-19.

The chain uses TRBV7-8 and TRBJ2-2; D not certain. This CDR3 comprises 16 residues. Trimming took 5 bases from V and 0 from J, leaving 13 bases between them. The V gene's germline CDR1 is SGHVS and CDR2 FQNEAQ. In DNA, the CDR3 is TGTGCCAGCAGCCCCCCCCGACGATCGAACACCGGGGAGCTGTTTTTT. Amino acid sequence: CASSPPRRSNTGELFF.

The J gene is TRBJ1-3, the V gene TRBV20-1, with D perhaps matching TRBD1 (5 bases). Trimming shortened V by 0 bases and J by 0 bases, and 15 bases separated the two germline ends. Looked up from germline, CDR1 is DFQATT and CDR2 is SNEGSKA (reference sequence). The CDR3 consists of 17 residues. The CDR3 loop reads CSARDLVGDSSGNTIYF. DNA of the CDR3: TGCAGTGCTAGAGACCTCGTGGGAGACAGCTCTGGAAACACCATATATTTT.

This clonotype has only a few counts. V and J are TRBV6-1 and TRBJ2-5; D perhaps matches TRBD1 (6 bases). V dropped 8 bases and J dropped 3 bases, with 19 bases sitting between them. This CDR3 region has 15 residues. The germline V gene encodes CDR1 MNHNS and CDR2 SASEGT. As DNA, the CDR3 is TGTGCCAGCGGGGGCGGTGCCGCGAGGGAAGAGACCCAGTACTTC. As protein: CASGGGAAREETQYF.

This chain joins TRBV2 and TRBJ1-2; 7 nucleotides match TRBD1. Germline V gene sequence: CDR1 SNHLY, CDR2 FYNNEI. After removal of 4 bases from V and 5 bases from J, the junction contained 13 bases not matched to a gene. The CDR3 is 16 residues long. DNA for the CDR3: TGTGCCAGCAGTGCCGAGGGGGCTTCTCCTACTTATGGCTACACCTTC. Translation gives CASSAEGASPTYGYTF.

The V and J genes are TRBV15 and TRBJ2-5, with D perhaps matching TRBD1 or TRBD2 (5 bases each). Germline loops: CDR1 LNHNV, CDR2 YYDKDF (reference sequence). Trimming took 0 bases from V and 5 from J, leaving 13 bases between them. This CDR3 contains 15 residues. The CDR3 is CATSRDLRGRETQYF. The CDR3 DNA is TGTGCCACCAGCAGAGATCTTAGGGGACGGGAGACCCAGTACTTC.

This chain links TRBV7-6 with TRBJ2-3; D ambiguous. The CDR3 runs 11 residues. From germline, CDR1 is SGHVS and CDR2 FNYEAQ. Trimming shortened V by 8 bases and J by 2 bases, and 5 bases separated the two germline ends. This chain's CDR3 is CASGHTDTQYF. CDR3 nucleotide sequence: TGTGCCAGCGGGCACACAGATACGCAGTATTTT.

The J gene is TRBJ1-1, the V gene TRBV27; a possible D gene is TRBD1 (5 bases). The CDR3 covers 15 residues. Germline lookup yields CDR1 MNHEY and CDR2 SMNVEV (reference sequence). V dropped 4 bases and J dropped 1 base, with 13 bases sitting between them. CDR3 residues: CASSYRDFQNTEAFF. CDR3 DNA sequence: TGTGCCAGCAGTTACCGGGACTTCCAGAACACTGAAGCTTTCTTT.

V usage is TRBV2 and J usage is TRBJ1-1; D is ambiguous. This CDR3 spans 13 amino acids. From germline, CDR1 is SNHLY and CDR2 FYNNEI. V was trimmed by 2 bases and J by 4 bases, leaving 8 bases between them. CDR3 region: CASSEQVSTEAFF. CDR3 DNA: TGTGCCAGCAGTGAACAGGTTTCCACTGAAGCTTTCTTT.

This clonotype has just a few counts. The chain recombines TRBV20-1 with TRBJ2-3; no clear D. The CDR3 consists of 11 residues. Between the trimmed V and J ends, which lost 4 bases and 1 base, there was a span of 3 bases. Germline lookup yields CDR1 DFQATT and CDR2 SNEGSKA (reference sequence). CDR3 in amino acids: CSAIGTDTQYF. CDR3 nucleotides: TGCAGTGCTATAGGCACAGATACGCAGTATTTT.

The chain combines TRBV19 with TRBJ2-3; 10 bases map to TRBD2. Germline assignment: CDR1 LNHDA and CDR2 SQIVND (reference sequence). The length of the CDR3 is 14 residues. Unmatched junction bases numbered 3, after V lost 5 bases and J lost 4 bases. CDR3 nucleotide sequence: TGTGCCAGTAGTCCTAGCGGGAGCCCAGATACGCAGTATTTT. This encodes CASSPSGSPDTQYF.

This clonotype was counted between two and nine times. This sequence joins TRBV27 and TRBJ2-7, with 10 bases matching TRBD2. Germline loops: CDR1 MNHEY, CDR2 SMNVEV (reference sequence). The CDR3 spans 16 residues. J was trimmed by 6 bases and V by 9 bases; bases with no gene match: 17. CDR3 in amino acids: CASSGPIAGGVSEQYF. The CDR3 region has the DNA TGTGCCAGTTCTGGCCCTATAGCGGGAGGAGTGTCCGAGCAGTACTTC.

This clonotype has more than one count but fewer than ten. This rearrangement joins TRBV7-2 to TRBJ2-7; either TRBD1 or TRBD2 may supply D (5 bases each). V was pared by 5 bases and J by 2 bases, with 16 bases between. CDR1 is SGHTA, CDR2 FQGNSA, per germline. The length of the CDR3 is 15 residues. CDR3 sequence (DNA): TGTGCCAGCAGCACACGATTCGGGGCCCCCTACGAGCAGTACTTC. Translating it yields CASSTRFGAPYEQYF.

V is TRBV11-3 and J is TRBJ2-1, with TRBD1 matching 10 bases. The germline gives CDR1 SGHNT, CDR2 YENEEA. V lost 0 bases to trimming and J lost 3 bases; unmatched junction nucleotides: 5. The CDR3 has 17 amino acids. CDR3 DNA sequence: TGTGCCAGCAGCTTAGATTTAGGACAGGGGGACTACAATGAGCAGTTCTTC. As protein: CASSLDLGQGDYNEQFF. The variable domain in full, completed from reference TRBV11-3 and TRBJ2-1, reads EAGVVQSPRYKIIEKKQPVAFWCNPISGHNTLYWYLQNLGQGPELLIRYENEEAVDDSQLPKDRFSAERLKGVDSTLKIQPAELGDSAVYLCASSLDLGQGDYNEQFFGPGTRLTVL.

J is TRBJ2-7 and V is TRBV21-1; the D segment call TRBD2 is taken from the table without a DNA check. TRBV21-1 is labeled a pseudogene. The CDR3 consists of 16 residues. DNA of the CDR3: TGTGCCAGCAGCAAGCAGGGACTAGCGGGCCACTACGAGCAGTACTTC. Protein product: CASSKQGLAGHYEQYF.

This clonotype turned up a few times. The chain is built from TRBV6-5 and TRBJ1-1; 7 bases align to TRBD1. The CDR3 length is 14 residues. Germline trimming cut 4 bases from V and 4 bases from J; bases unmatched to any gene: 6. Germline V CDR1 and CDR2: MNHEY, SVGAGI. CDR3 nucleotides: TGTGCCAGCAGTTCAAGACAGGGAGTCACTGAAGCTTTCTTT. It codes for CASSSRQGVTEAFF.

This clonotype was seen just once. V and J are TRBV7-3 and TRBJ2-2, with D unclear. Trimming shortened V by 1 base and J by 6 bases, and 6 bases separated the two germline ends. The CDR3 loop spans 13 amino acids. CDR1 is SGHTA and CDR2 is FQGTGA in the germline V gene. The CDR3: CASSLRVAGELFF. Here the CDR3 DNA reads TGTGCCAGCAGCTTAAGGGTTGCCGGGGAGCTGTTTTTT. Based on the CDR3 plus reference TRBV7-3 and TRBJ2-2, the full variable domain is GAGVSQTPSNKVTEKGKYVELRCDPISGHTALYWYRQSLGQGPEFLIYFQGTGAADDSGLPNDRFFAVRPEGSVSTLKIQRTERGDSAVYLCASSLRVAGELFFGEGSRLTVL.

This clonotype showed up just a few times. This rearrangement joins TRBV20-1 to TRBJ2-3, with D possibly being TRBD2 (7 bases). Germline CDR1 DFQATT, CDR2 SNEGSKA (reference sequence). The CDR3 has 14 residues. Trimming pared 6 bases from V and 2 bases from J, leaving 15 bases between. The CDR3 sequence: CSALVGGPTDTQYF. CDR3 DNA sequence: TGCAGTGCATTAGTCGGGGGGCCCACAGATACGCAGTATTTT.

The J gene is TRBJ2-3, the V gene TRBV7-3, with D perhaps TRBD1 or TRBD2 (5 bases each). The V gene lost 5 bases and the J gene lost 1 base, with 13 bases spanning the gap. The CDR3 covers 15 residues. Germline CDR1 reads SGHTA; CDR2 reads FQGTGA. In nucleotides, the CDR3 is TGTGCCAGCAGCCCCAGGGAGCGCGGCACAGATACGCAGTATTTT. It is translated as CASSPRERGTDTQYF.

This sequence joins TRBV7-3 and TRBJ2-1; 11 bases line up with TRBD2. The CDR3 runs 15 residues. After removal of 4 bases from V and 6 bases from J, the junction contained 5 bases not matched to a gene. Germline V lookup: CDR1 SGHTA, CDR2 FQGTGA. The CDR3 DNA is TGTGCCAGCAGCTCCCAAGGACTAGCGGGCAATGAGCAGTTCTTC. This translates into CASSSQGLAGNEQFF. The full variable domain, in which reference TRBV7-3 and TRBJ2-1 provide the parts outside the CDR3, is GAGVSQTPSNKVTEKGKYVELRCDPISGHTALYWYRQSLGQGPEFLIYFQGTGAADDSGLPNDRFFAVRPEGSVSTLKIQRTERGDSAVYLCASSSQGLAGNEQFFGPGTRLTVL.